Below, 20 T cell receptor beta chains from the same sample are listed, as sequenced in a study of cytomegalovirus exposure and HLA in healthy donors. It was with 60 Vbeta and 13 Jbeta primers that the PCR ran. Produced via immunoSEQ multiplex PCR; TCRdb's table is partial and in-frame only. The sample lists just under 95,000 clones, around 74% occurring once. The specimen sequenced was PBMCs. The receptors stem from a man in his forties or fifties in good health and CMV-seropositive.

The V gene is TRBV18, the J gene TRBJ1-5, with a possible D match to TRBD1 (6 bases). The V gene lost 2 bases and the J gene lost 4 bases, with 6 bases spanning the gap. This CDR3 contains 13 residues. Germline V gene lookup returns CDR1 KGHSH and CDR2 LQKENI. DNA of the CDR3: TGTGCCAGCTCACCAGACAGGAATCAGCCCCAGCATTTT. Its protein product is CASSPDRNQPQHF.

This clone was observed a single time. This chain links TRBV4-3 with TRBJ2-6, with D possibly matching TRBD1 (6 bases). Germline V gives CDR1 LGHNA, CDR2 YSLEER. Deletions cut 3 bases from V and 4 bases from J, with 10 bases between. The CDR3 consists of 15 residues. CDR3 bases: TGCGCCAGCAGCCACACAGGGTCCGGGGCCAACGTCCTGACTTTC. Translation: CASSHTGSGANVLTF.

The rearrangement links TRBV28 to TRBJ1-3; D is perhaps TRBD1 (6 bases). The CDR3 runs 15 residues. Germline V gene lookup returns CDR1 MDHEN and CDR2 SYDVKM. V was shortened by 6 bases and J by 4 bases, with 16 bases between the two germline ends. The CDR3 here is CASSRPGDGGNTIYF. The CDR3 bases are TGTGCCAGCAGCCGCCCAGGGGACGGAGGAAACACCATATATTTT.

The rearrangement joins TRBV30 to TRBJ1-1; 7 bases are a match to TRBD1. The trim removed 3 bases at V and 4 bases at J, leaving 8 bases unmatched. The CDR3 consists of 14 residues. Germline V gives CDR1 GTSNPN, CDR2 SVGIG (reference sequence). The CDR3 loop is CAWSGVEGATEAFF. In DNA form, the CDR3 reads TGTGCCTGGAGCGGAGTTGAGGGGGCCACTGAAGCTTTCTTT.

The rearrangement joins TRBV6-1 to TRBJ1-2, with D possibly being TRBD1 (6 bases). The CDR3 spans 12 residues. Trimming cost V 7 bases and J 4 bases, with 10 bases left between them. CDR1 is MNHNS and CDR2 is SASEGT in the germline V gene. CDR3 region: CASTRGSYGYTF. The CDR3 DNA reads as TGTGCCAGCACCAGGGGTAGCTATGGCTACACCTTC.

The CDR3 sequence: CASSSRQGPDEQFF. The CDR3 DNA sequence: TGTGCCAGTAGTTCGAGACAGGGCCCTGATGAGCAGTTCTTC. The chain combines TRBV19 with TRBJ2-1; the match to TRBD1 covers 7 bases. After removal of 5 bases from V and 8 bases from J, the junction contained 9 bases not matched to a gene. Germline values: CDR1 LNHDA, CDR2 SQIVND (reference sequence). This CDR3 is built from 14 residues.

The genes are TRBV5-6 and TRBJ2-5; 7 bases fit TRBD2. J was trimmed by 4 bases and V by 4 bases; bases with no gene match: 4. Germline CDR1 and CDR2: SGHDT and YYEEEE. This CDR3 spans 13 amino acids. The CDR3 DNA sequence: TGTGCCAGCAGCCCGGGGGGAGGAGAGACCCAGTACTTC. Translation gives CASSPGGGETQYF.

The chain is built from TRBV7-3 and TRBJ1-2, with D possibly matching TRBD1 (5 bases). This CDR3 is 13 amino acids long. V was clipped by 3 bases and J by 7 bases, with 12 bases between them. Per germline, CDR1 SGHTA and CDR2 FQGTGA. The CDR3 reads CASSFQGEVGYTF. CDR3 nucleotide sequence: TGTGCCAGCAGCTTCCAGGGTGAGGTTGGCTACACCTTC.

J is TRBJ1-2 and V is TRBV25-1; D unresolved. The CDR3 consists of 15 residues. The V and J ends lost 2 bases and 4 bases respectively, with 14 bases between them. The germline V gene encodes CDR1 MGHDK and CDR2 SYGVNS. DNA of the CDR3: TGTGCCAGCAGTGAACCCGACCAGGAAAGCTATGGCTACACCTTC. Its protein is CASSEPDQESYGYTF.

V gene TRBV7-2 combines with J gene TRBJ2-3, with D unresolved. Germline V gene sequence: CDR1 SGHTA, CDR2 FQGNSA. The ends were cut back, 1 base at V and 6 bases at J, with 20 bases in the middle. This CDR3 spans 17 amino acids. The CDR3 is CASSLGAHLKLWDTQYF. The DNA of the CDR3 is TGTGCCAGCAGCTTAGGGGCACATCTTAAGTTGTGGGATACGCAGTATTTT.

The chain uses TRBV9 and TRBJ1-1; D uncertain. Germline V gives CDR1 SGDLS, CDR2 YYNGEE. Trimming left V 0 bases short and J 6 bases short, with 9 bases between. The CDR3 covers 13 residues. The CDR3 bases are TGTGCCAGCAGCGTAGAGGAGGGTTCTGAAGCTTTCTTT. This sequence encodes CASSVEEGSEAFF.

The chain carries TRBV10-3 and TRBJ1-1; TRBD1 is a possible D gene (6 bases). CDR1 is ENHRY and CDR2 is SYGVKD in the germline V gene. With 3 bases removed from V and 11 bases from J, the gap between germline ends came to 13 bases. The CDR3 totals 12 residues. The CDR3, as DNA: TGTGCCATCAGTGAAACAGGGAATAATGCTTTCTTT. This sequence encodes CAISETGNNAFF.

This clone was detected only once. The V call is TRBV28, the J call TRBJ1-4, with 9 bases matching TRBD1. The CDR3 has 15 residues. V lost 6 bases, J lost 5 bases, and 7 bases stayed unmatched. The germline V gene has CDR1 MDHEN and CDR2 SYDVKM. CDR3 coding DNA: TGTGCCAGCAGCCTTTCAGGGACAGGGAATGAAAAACTGTTTTTT. It is translated as CASSLSGTGNEKLFF.

V and J are TRBV11-1 and TRBJ1-2; 7 bases are a match to TRBD1. CDR1 is SGHAT and CDR2 is FQDESV in the germline V gene (reference sequence). Germline trimming cut 3 bases from V and 3 bases from J; bases unmatched to any gene: 4. CDR3 length: 14 residues. The CDR3 sequence: CASSLETGYYGYTF. The CDR3 bases are TGTGCCAGCAGCTTGGAGACAGGGTACTATGGCTACACCTTC. Looking up the rest from reference TRBV11-1 and TRBJ1-2 gives the full variable domain: EAEVAQSPRYKITEKSQAVAFWCDPISGHATLYWYRQILGQGPELLVQFQDESVVDDSQLPKDRFSAERLKGVDSTLKIQPAELGDSAMYLCASSLETGYYGYTFGSGTRLTVV.

J is TRBJ1-1 and V is TRBV4-3; D ambiguous. The CDR3 runs to 14 residues. V was shortened by 5 bases and J by 0 bases, with 10 bases between the two germline ends. Germline V gene lookup returns CDR1 LGHNA and CDR2 YSLEER. The CDR3 DNA sequence: TGCGCCAGCAGCTCGACACCCATGAACACTGAAGCTTTCTTT. Translated: CASSSTPMNTEAFF.

This chain connects TRBV6-5 to TRBJ2-1; D remains ambiguous. The germline V gene encodes CDR1 MNHEY and CDR2 SVGAGI. The V end was cut by 5 bases, the J end by 2 bases, with 7 bases between. CDR3 size: 13 residues. The CDR3: CASSDGAYNEQFF. The CDR3 region has the DNA TGTGCCAGCAGTGACGGAGCCTACAATGAGCAGTTCTTC.

This clone was observed once. This chain uses TRBV6-6 with TRBJ2-7; possible D gene TRBD1, 5 bases. CDR1 is MNHNY, CDR2 SVGAGI, per germline (reference sequence). V was clipped by 2 bases and J by 5 bases, with 16 bases between them. CDR3 size: 15 residues. The CDR3 sequence: CASSYPKNRRHEQYF. CDR3 in DNA: TGTGCCAGCAGTTACCCAAAGAACAGGAGACACGAGCAGTACTTC.

A remark on this clone: Compared with germline, one end of the junction differs, possibly owing to a read error. This sequence joins TRBV6-6 and TRBJ2-3, with 12 bases identical to TRBD2. The CDR3 sequence is 16 residues long. Per germline, CDR1 MNHNY and CDR2 SVGAGI (reference sequence). In DNA, the CDR3 is TGTGCCAGCAGTACAGGGACTAGCGGGTTCACAGATATGCAGTATTTT. It translates to CASSTGTSGFTDMQYF.

The CDR3 DNA follows: TGTGCCAGCATCTTACGTCCTGGGGGGAATCAGCCCCAGCATTTT. Amino acid sequence: CASILRPGGNQPQHF. This rearrangement joins TRBV28 to TRBJ1-5; D perhaps matches TRBD1 (5 bases). Germline V CDR1 and CDR2: MDHEN, SYDVKM. This CDR3 is 15 amino acids long. V lost 7 bases and J lost 4, with 17 bases in between.

Here the CDR3 reads CASSPAGGPGQKYGYTF. The CDR3, as DNA: TGCGCCAGCAGCCCGGCCGGTGGGCCAGGGCAAAAATATGGCTACACCTTC. The V gene is TRBV5-1, the J gene TRBJ1-2, with D perhaps TRBD1 (5 bases). Trimming left V 4 bases short and J 5 bases short, with 24 bases between. Looked up from germline, CDR1 is SGHRS and CDR2 is YFSETQ. CDR3 length: 17 residues. The full variable domain, with the rest looked up from reference TRBV5-1 and TRBJ1-2, is KAGVTQTPRYLIKTRGQQVTLSCSPISGHRSVSWYQQTPGQGLQFLFEYFSETQRNKGNFPGRFSGRQFSNSRSEMNVSTLELGDSALYLCASSPAGGPGQKYGYTFGSGTRLTVV.